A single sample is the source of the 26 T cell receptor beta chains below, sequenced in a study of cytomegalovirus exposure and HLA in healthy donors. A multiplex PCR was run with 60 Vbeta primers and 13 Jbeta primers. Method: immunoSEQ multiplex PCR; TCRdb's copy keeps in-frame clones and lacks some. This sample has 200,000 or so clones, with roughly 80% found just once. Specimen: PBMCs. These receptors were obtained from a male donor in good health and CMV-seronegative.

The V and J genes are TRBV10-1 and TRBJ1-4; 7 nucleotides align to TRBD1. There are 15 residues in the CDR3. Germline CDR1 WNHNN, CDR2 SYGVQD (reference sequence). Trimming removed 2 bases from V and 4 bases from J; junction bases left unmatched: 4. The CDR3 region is CASSEDRANNEKLFF. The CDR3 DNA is TGCGCCAGCAGTGAGGACAGGGCGAATAATGAAAAACTGTTTTTT.

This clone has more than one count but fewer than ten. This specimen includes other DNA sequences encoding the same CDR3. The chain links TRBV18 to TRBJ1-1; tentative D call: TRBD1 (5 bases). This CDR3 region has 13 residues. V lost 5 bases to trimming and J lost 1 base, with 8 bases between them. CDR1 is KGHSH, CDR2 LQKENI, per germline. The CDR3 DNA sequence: TGTGCCAGCTCAGCTGACAGGAACACTGAAGCTTTCTTT. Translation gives CASSADRNTEAFF.

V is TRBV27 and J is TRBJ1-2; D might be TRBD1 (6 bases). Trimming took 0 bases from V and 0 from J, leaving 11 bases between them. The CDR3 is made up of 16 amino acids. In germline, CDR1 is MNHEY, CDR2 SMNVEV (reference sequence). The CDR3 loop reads CASSLSGGVANYGYTF. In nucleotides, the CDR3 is TGTGCCAGCAGTTTATCAGGGGGAGTTGCTAACTATGGCTACACCTTC.

CDR3 amino acids: CASQDRVDSPLHF. The CDR3 DNA reads as TGTGCCAGTCAAGACAGGGTAGACTCACCCCTCCACTTT. V is TRBV19 and J is TRBJ1-6, with 7 bases identical to TRBD1. The length of the CDR3 is 13 residues. Germline V CDR1 and CDR2: LNHDA, SQIVND (reference sequence). V shed 8 bases, J shed 10 bases, and the junction held 8 bases outside the gene matches.

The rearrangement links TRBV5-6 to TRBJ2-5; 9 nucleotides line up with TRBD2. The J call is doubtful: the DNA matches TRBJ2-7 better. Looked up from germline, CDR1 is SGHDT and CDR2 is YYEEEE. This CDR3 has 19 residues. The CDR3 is CASSFVRASGMIVSYEQYF. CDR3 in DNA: TGTGCCAGCAGCTTTGTACGGGCTAGCGGGATGATAGTTTCCTACGAGCAGTACTTC.

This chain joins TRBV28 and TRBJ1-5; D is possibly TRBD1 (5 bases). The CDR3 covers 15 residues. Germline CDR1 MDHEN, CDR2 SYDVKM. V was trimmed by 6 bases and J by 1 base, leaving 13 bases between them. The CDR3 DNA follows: TGTGCCAGCAGATCTAAGACAGTGAGCAATCAGCCCCAGCATTTT. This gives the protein CASRSKTVSNQPQHF.

The CDR3, as DNA: TGTGCCAGCAGCTTAGAGGTGATTGGCGGTGAGCAGTTCTTC. It yields the protein CASSLEVIGGEQFF. The chain carries TRBV7-6 and TRBJ2-1, with D unresolved. V lost 1 base and J lost 9, with 13 bases in between. This CDR3 is built from 14 residues. Germline V gene sequence: CDR1 SGHVS, CDR2 FNYEAQ.

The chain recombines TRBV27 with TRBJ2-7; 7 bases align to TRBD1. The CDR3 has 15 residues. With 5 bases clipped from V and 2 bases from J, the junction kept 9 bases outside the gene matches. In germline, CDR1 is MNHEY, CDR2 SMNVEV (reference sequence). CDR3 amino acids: CASSLRQGPTYEQYF. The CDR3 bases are TGTGCCAGCAGTCTTCGACAGGGACCGACCTACGAGCAGTACTTC.

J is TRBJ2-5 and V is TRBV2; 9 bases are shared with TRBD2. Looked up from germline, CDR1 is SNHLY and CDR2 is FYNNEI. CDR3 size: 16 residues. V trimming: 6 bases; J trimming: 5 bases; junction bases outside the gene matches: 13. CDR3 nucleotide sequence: TGTGCCAGCAGCCTGACTAGCGGAAGGGTAGGCGAGACCCAGTACTTC. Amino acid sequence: CASSLTSGRVGETQYF. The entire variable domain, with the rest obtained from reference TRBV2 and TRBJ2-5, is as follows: EPEVTQTPSHQVTQMGQEVILRCVPISNHLYFYWYRQILGQKVEFLVSFYNNEISEKSEIFDDQFSVERPDGSNFTLKIRSTKLEDSAMYFCASSLTSGRVGETQYFGPGTRLLVL.

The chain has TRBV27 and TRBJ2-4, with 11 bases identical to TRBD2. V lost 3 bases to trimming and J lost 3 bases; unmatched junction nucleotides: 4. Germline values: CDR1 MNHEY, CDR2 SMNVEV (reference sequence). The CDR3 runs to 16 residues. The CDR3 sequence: CASSLLGTSGKNIQYF. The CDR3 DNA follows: TGTGCCAGCAGTTTGCTGGGGACTAGCGGCAAAAACATTCAGTACTTC.

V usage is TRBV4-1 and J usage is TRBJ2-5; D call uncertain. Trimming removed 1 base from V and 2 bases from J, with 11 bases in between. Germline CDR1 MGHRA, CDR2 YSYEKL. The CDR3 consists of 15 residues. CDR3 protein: CASSQGSTVQETQYF. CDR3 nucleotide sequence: TGCGCCAGCAGCCAAGGTTCGACTGTGCAAGAGACCCAGTACTTC.

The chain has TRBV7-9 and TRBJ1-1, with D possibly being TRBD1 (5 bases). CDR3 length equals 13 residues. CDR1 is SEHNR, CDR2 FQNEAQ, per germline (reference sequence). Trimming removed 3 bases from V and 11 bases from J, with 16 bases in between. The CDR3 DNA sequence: TGTGCCAGCAGCTTTTCCGGGGCAGGAGGGGCTTTCTTT. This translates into CASSFSGAGGAFF.

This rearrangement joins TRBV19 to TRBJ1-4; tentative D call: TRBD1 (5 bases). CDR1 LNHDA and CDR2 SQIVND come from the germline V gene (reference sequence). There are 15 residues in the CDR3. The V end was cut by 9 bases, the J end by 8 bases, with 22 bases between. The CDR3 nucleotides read TGTGCCAGCAATTGGGGGGGGATCCCAGGGGAAAAACTGTTTTTT. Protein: CASNWGGIPGEKLFF.

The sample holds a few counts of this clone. The CDR3 DNA reads as TGTGCCAGCAGTCCTACTCCTCCCTACGAGCAGTACTTC. Amino acid sequence: CASSPTPPYEQYF. The chain combines TRBV11-2 with TRBJ2-7; D is ambiguous. This CDR3 is 13 amino acids long. Deletions cut 6 bases from V and 2 bases from J, with 11 bases between. The germline V gene has CDR1 SGHAT and CDR2 FQNNGV. Based on the CDR3 plus reference TRBV11-2 and TRBJ2-7, the full variable domain is EAGVAQSPRYKIIEKRQSVAFWCNPISGHATLYWYQQILGQGPKLLIQFQNNGVVDDSQLPKDRFSAERLKGVDSTLKIQPAKLEDSAVYLCASSPTPPYEQYFGPGTRLTVT.

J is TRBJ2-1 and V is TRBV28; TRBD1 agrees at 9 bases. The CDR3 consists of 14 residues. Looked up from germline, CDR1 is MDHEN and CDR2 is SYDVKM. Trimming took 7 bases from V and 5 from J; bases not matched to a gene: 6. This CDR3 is CASMVTGGNNEQFF. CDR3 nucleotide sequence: TGTGCCAGCATGGTGACAGGGGGGAACAATGAGCAGTTCTTC.

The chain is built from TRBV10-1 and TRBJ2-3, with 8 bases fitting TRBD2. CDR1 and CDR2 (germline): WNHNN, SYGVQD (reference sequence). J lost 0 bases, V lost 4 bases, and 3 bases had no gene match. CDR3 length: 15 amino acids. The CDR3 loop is CASSASGHSTDTQYF. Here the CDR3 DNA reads TGCGCCAGCAGTGCTAGCGGGCATAGCACAGATACGCAGTATTTT.

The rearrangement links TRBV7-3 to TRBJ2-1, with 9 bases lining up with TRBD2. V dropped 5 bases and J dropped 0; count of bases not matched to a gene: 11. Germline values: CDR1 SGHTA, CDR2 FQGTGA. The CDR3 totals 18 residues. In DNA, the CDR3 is TGTGCCAGCAGCCACCCGACTAGCGGAGATAGCTCCTACAATGAGCAGTTCTTC. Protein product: CASSHPTSGDSSYNEQFF. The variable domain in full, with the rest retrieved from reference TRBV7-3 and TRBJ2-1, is GAGVSQTPSNKVTEKGKYVELRCDPISGHTALYWYRQSLGQGPEFLIYFQGTGAADDSGLPNDRFFAVRPEGSVSTLKIQRTERGDSAVYLCASSHPTSGDSSYNEQFFGPGTRLTVL.

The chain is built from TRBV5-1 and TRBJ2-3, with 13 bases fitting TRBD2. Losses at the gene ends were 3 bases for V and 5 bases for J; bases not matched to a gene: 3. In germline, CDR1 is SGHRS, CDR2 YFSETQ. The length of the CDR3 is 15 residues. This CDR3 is CASSSGLAGLDTQYF. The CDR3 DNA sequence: TGCGCCAGCAGCTCGGGACTAGCGGGATTAGATACGCAGTATTTT.

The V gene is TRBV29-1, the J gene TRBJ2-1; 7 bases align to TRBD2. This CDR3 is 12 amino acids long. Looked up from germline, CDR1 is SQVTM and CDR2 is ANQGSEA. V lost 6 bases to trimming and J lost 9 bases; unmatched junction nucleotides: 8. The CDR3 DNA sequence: TGCAGCGTGGGGAGGGGCGGGACTGAGCAGTTCTTC. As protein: CSVGRGGTEQFF.

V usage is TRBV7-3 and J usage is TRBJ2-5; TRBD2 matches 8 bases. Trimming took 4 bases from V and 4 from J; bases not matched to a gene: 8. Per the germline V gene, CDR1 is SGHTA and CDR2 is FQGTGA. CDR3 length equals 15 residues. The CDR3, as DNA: TGTGCCAGCAGCTCATTTGCGGGAGGAGGAGAGACCCAGTACTTC. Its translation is CASSSFAGGGETQYF.

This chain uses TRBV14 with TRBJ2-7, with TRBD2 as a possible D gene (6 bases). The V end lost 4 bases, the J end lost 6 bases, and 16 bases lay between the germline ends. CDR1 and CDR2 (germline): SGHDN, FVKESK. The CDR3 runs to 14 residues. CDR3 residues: CASSPTRAGGEQYF. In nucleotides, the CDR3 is TGTGCCAGCAGCCCGACGAGGGCCGGGGGCGAGCAGTACTTC.

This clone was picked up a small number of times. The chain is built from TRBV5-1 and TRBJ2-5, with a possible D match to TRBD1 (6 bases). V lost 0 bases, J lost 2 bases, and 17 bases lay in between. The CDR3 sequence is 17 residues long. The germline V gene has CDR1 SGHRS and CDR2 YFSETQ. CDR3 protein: CASSLASGIQGQETQYF. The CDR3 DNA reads TGCGCCAGCAGCTTGGCCTCTGGAATTCAGGGGCAAGAGACCCAGTACTTC. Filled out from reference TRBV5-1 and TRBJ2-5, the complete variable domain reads KAGVTQTPRYLIKTRGQQVTLSCSPISGHRSVSWYQQTPGQGLQFLFEYFSETQRNKGNFPGRFSGRQFSNSRSEMNVSTLELGDSALYLCASSLASGIQGQETQYFGPGTRLLVL.

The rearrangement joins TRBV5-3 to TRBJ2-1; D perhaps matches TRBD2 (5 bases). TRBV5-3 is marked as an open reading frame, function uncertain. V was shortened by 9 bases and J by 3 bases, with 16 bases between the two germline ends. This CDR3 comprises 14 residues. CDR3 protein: CATQAAENYNEQFF. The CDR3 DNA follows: TGTGCCACCCAGGCAGCGGAAAACTACAATGAGCAGTTCTTC.

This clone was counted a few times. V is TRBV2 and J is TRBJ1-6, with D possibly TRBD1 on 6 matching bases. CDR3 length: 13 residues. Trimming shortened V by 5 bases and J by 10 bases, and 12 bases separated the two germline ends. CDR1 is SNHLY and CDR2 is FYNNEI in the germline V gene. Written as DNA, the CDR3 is TGTGCCAGCAGTCCAAACAGGGAATCACCCCTCCACTTT. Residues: CASSPNRESPLHF.

In nucleotides, the CDR3 is TGTGCCAGCAGCGCTTACAGGGGAAATGCCGGGGAGCTGTTTTTT. Its translation: CASSAYRGNAGELFF. The chain links TRBV7-9 to TRBJ2-2, with TRBD1 matching 7 bases. Trimming cost V 5 bases and J 6 bases; bases outside gene matches: 9. The CDR3 is 15 amino acids. Per the germline V gene, CDR1 is SEHNR and CDR2 is FQNEAQ (reference sequence).

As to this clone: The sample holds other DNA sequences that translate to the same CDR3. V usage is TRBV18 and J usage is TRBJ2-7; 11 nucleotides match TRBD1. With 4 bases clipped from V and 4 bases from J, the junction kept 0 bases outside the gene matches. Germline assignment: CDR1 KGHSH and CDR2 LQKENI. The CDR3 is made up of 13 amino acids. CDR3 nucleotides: TGTGCCAGCTCACGGGACAGGGGGTACGAGCAGTACTTC. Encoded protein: CASSRDRGYEQYF.